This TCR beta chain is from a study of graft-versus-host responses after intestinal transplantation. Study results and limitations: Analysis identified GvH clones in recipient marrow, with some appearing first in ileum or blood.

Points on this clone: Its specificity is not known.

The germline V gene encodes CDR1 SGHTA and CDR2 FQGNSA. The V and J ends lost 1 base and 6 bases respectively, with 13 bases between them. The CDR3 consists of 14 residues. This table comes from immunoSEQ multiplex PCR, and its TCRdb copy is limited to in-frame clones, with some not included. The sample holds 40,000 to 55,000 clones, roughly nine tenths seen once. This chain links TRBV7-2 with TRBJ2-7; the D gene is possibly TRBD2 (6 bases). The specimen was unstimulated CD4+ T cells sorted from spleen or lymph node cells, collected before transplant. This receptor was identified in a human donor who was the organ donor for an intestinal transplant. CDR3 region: CASSLVLAKSEQYF. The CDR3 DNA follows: TGTGCCAGCAGCTTAGTACTAGCCAAGAGCGAGCAGTACTTC.